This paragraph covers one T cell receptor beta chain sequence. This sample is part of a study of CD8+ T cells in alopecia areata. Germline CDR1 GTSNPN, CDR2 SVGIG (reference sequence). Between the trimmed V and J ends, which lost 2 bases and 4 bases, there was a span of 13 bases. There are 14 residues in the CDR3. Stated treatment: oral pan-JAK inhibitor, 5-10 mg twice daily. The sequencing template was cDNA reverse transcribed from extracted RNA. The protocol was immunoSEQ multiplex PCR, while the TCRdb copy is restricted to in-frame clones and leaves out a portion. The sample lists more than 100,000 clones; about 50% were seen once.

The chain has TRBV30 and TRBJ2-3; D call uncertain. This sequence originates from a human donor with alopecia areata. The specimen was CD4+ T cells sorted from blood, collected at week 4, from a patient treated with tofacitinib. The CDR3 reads CAWSSGATSDTQYF. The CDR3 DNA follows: TGTGCCTGGAGTTCAGGCGCCACTTCAGATACGCAGTATTTT.